The 2 T cell receptor beta chains below come from one sample, sequenced in a study of Ad26.COV2.S vaccination and SARS-CoV-2 variants. As for treatment: roughly 20 received Ad26.COV2.S at low or high dose, single or two shots; about 5 received placebo; per-sample allocation not given. Day 63 after the first injection of vaccine or placebo was the sampling time. The table came from immunoSEQ multiplex PCR; TCRdb's copy has only in-frame clones and leaves some out. The sample holds about 480,000 clones, approximately 90% seen once. Sequences were derived from peripheral blood, sampled in a trial of Ad26.COV2.S vaccine versus placebo. The receptors were sampled from a person aged 18 to 59 who received the Ad26.COV2.S COVID-19 vaccine or a placebo.

The J gene is TRBJ1-2, the V gene TRBV19; D is ambiguous. Trimming stripped 0 bases from V and 8 bases from J, with 10 bases between. The CDR3 spans 13 residues. Germline-derived CDR1 and CDR2 are LNHDA and SQIVND (reference sequence). CDR3 protein: CASSIDQTSGYTF. The CDR3 DNA reads TGTGCCAGTAGTATAGACCAAACCTCGGGCTACACCTTC.

The rearrangement joins TRBV29-1 to TRBJ2-1, with D possibly being TRBD1 (6 bases). Germline V CDR1 and CDR2: SQVTM, ANQGSEA. Trimming left V 1 base short and J 3 bases short, with 25 bases between. This CDR3 has 19 amino acids. CDR3 protein: CSVEGLIYGQSQIYNEQFF. The CDR3 nucleotides read TGCAGCGTTGAAGGACTGATCTACGGACAGTCGCAGATCTACAATGAGCAGTTCTTC.